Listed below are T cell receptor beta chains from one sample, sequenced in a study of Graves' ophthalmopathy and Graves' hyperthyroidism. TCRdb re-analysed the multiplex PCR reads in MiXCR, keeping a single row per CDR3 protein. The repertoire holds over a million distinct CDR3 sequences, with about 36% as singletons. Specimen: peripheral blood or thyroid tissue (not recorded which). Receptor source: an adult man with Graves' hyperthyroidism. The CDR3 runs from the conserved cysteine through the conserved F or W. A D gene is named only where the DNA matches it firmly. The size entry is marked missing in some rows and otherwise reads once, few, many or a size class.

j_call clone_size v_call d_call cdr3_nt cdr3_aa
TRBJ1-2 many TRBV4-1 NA TGCGCCAGCAGCCAAGACAGCGTAACTAATGGCTACACCTTC CASSQDSVTNGYTF
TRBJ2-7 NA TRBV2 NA TGTGCCAGCAGCCAAGGGTCCCCCAACTACGAGCAGTACTTC CASSQGSPNYEQYF
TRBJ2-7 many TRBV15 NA TGTGCCACCAGCTGGGACTCCTCCGAGCAGTACTTC CATSWDSSEQYF
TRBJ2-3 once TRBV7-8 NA TGTGCCAGCAGCTTAGTACACCGGGCTCCTTTCACAGATACGCAGTATTTT CASSLVHRAPFTDTQYF
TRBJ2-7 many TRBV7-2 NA TGTGCCAGCAGCCCAGGGGGGATGTCCTACGAGCAGTACTTC CASSPGGMSYEQYF
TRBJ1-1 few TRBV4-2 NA TGTGCCAGCAGCCCCCGGCGCGGGGGTTTTGGCACTGAAGCTTTCTTT CASSPRRGGFGTEAFF
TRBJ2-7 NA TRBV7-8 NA TGTGCCAGCAGGTCTGGGACCTTTTGGGAGTTCGAGCAGTACTTC CASRSGTFWEFEQYF
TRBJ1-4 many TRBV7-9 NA TGTGCCAGCAGCTTTACAGGGTACGGTGAAAAACTGTTTTTT CASSFTGYGEKLFF
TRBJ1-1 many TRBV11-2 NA TGTGCCAGCACCCCGGGGTGGAGGGAAACTGAAGCTTTCTTT CASTPGWRETEAFF
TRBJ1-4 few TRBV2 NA TGTGCCAGCAGTGGTCAGGGAGCGGATGAAAAACTGTTTTTT CASSGQGADEKLFF
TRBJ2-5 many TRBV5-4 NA TGTGCCAGCAGCTTCGGCCGACAGAACCAAGAGACCCAGTACTTC CASSFGRQNQETQYF
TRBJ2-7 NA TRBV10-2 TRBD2 TGCGCCAGCAGTGCCGGACTAGCGGGAGCGAAGTACGAGCAGTACTTC CASSAGLAGAKYEQYF
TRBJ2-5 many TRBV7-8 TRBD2 TGTGCCAGCACCCCACCGGGGCGACGGGAGGACCCTCAAGAGACCCAGTACTTC CASTPPGRREDPQETQYF
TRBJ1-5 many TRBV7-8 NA TGTGCCAGCAGCCCCCAGAAAAATCAGCCCCAGCATTTT CASSPQKNQPQHF
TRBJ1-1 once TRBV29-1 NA TGCAGCGGACTTGCCGGGACTGAAGCTTTCTTT CSGLAGTEAFF
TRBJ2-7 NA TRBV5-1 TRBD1 TGCGCCAGCACTTGGCTCGGACAGGGGCTACCCTACGAGCAGTACTTC CASTWLGQGLPYEQYF
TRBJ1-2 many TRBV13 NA TGTGCCAGCAGCTTAGGCAGAGGCAGACCCTATGGCTACACCTTC CASSLGRGRPYGYTF
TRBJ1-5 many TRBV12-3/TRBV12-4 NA TGTGCCAGCAGTCTACAGGGTGGGCATCAGCCCCAGCATTTT CASSLQGGHQPQHF
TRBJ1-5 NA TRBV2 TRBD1 TGTGCCAGCAGCGCGGGACAGGTACGCAATCAGCCCCAGCATTTT CASSAGQVRNQPQHF
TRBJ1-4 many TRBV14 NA TGTGCCAGCAGCCAAGTTTTCGGATCTACTAATGAAAAACTGTTTTTT CASSQVFGSTNEKLFF
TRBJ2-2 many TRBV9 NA TGTGCCAGCAGCGTAGACCCCGTCGAGGAGCTGTTTTTT CASSVDPVEELFF
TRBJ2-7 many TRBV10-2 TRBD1 TGCGCCAGCAGTGAGTCTTGGGACAGCTACGAGCAGTACTTC CASSESWDSYEQYF
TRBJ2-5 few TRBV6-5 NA TGTGCCAGCAGTTTCTACGGACAGACCCTAGGGACCCAGTACTTC CASSFYGQTLGTQYF
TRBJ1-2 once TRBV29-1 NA TGCAGCGTTGGACAGGTGAACTATGGCTACACCTTC CSVGQVNYGYTF
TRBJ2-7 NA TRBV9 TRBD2 TGTGCCAGCAGCCAGACAAGGCGGGAGAGCTCCTACGAGCAGTACTTC CASSQTRRESSYEQYF
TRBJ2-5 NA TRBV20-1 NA TGCAGTGCTATTAAGGCAACAACTGAAGAGACCCAGTACTTC CSAIKATTEETQYF
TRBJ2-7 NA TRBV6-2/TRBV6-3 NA TGTGCCAGCATCTACGGACTCCCACCTTACGAGCAGTACTTC CASIYGLPPYEQYF
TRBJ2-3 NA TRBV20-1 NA TGCAGTGCTAGGGGCCGGGGCCCTAGGACAGATACGCAGTATTTT CSARGRGPRTDTQYF
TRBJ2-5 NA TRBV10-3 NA TGTGCCTCTTCAGGTCCCCGACTGGTGGGGGAGACCCAGTACTTC CASSGPRLVGETQYF
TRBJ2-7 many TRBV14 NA TGTGCCAGCAGCCGCTTAGCGGAACGATACGAGCAGTACTTC CASSRLAERYEQYF
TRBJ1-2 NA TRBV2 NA TGTGCCAGCGGACAGACCCTCTATGGCTACACCTTC CASGQTLYGYTF
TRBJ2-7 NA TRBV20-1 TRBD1 TGCAGTGCCCATTGGACAGGGGACTCCTACGAGCAGTACTTC CSAHWTGDSYEQYF
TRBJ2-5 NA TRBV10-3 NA TGTGCCATCAGTGTAGGACCGAGTTTTTCCCAGTACTTC CAISVGPSFSQYF
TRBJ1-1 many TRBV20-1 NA TGCAGTGCCAGCGCGACACCCACTTTTGAAGCTTTCTTT CSASATPTFEAFF
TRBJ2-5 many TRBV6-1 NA TGTGCCACCTCAGGGCGGATAGAAGAGACCCAGTACTTC CATSGRIEETQYF
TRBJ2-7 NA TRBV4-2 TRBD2 TGTGCCAGCAGCCTGCAGCGGGAGGGCCAGGGGGAGCAGTACTTC CASSLQREGQGEQYF
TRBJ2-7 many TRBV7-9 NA TGTGCCAGCAGCTTAGCGGGGGGACTGGCGGTATACGAGCAGTACTTC CASSLAGGLAVYEQYF
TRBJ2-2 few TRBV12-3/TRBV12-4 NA TGTGCCAGCAGTTTAGCGGGGGGGCAGATCACCGGGGAGCTGTTTTTT CASSLAGGQITGELFF
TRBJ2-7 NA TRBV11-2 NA TGTGCCTGGAGTCGTGGCAGGGTTTTGGGCGAGCAGTACTTC CAWSRGRVLGEQYF
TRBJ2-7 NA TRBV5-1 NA TGCGCCAGCAGCTTTACCCTGGGGGCGGCCTCTTACGAGCAGTACTTC CASSFTLGAASYEQYF
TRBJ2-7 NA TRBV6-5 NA TGTGCCAGCAGCCCCCGGCCCCGCGGCTCCTACGAGCAGTACTTC CASSPRPRGSYEQYF
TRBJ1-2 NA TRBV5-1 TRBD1 TGCGCCAGCAGCGTGCAGGGGGCGAATGGCTACACCTTC CASSVQGANGYTF
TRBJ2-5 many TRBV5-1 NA TGCGCCAGCCGGGCAATAGAAGAGACCCAGTACTTC CASRAIEETQYF
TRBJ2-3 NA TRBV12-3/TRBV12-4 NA TGTGCCAGCAGTTTTTTCGGCAGCACAGATACGCATTATTTT CASSFFGSTDTHYF
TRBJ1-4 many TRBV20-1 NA TGCAGTGCAGGAGAAAATGAAAAACTGTTTTTT CSAGENEKLFF
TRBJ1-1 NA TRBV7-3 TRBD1 TGTGCCAGCAGACTACTGGGACAGGGAGGAAAGGGCACTGAAGCTTTCTTT CASRLLGQGGKGTEAFF
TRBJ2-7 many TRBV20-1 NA TGCAGTGCCCCGCCCCGGGCCCAGGGCTCCAGCCTCGAGCAGTACTTC CSAPPRAQGSSLEQYF
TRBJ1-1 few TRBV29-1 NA TGCAGCGTTGAAGTGGGGGGTCTAACAGGGGAAGCTTTCTTT CSVEVGGLTGEAFF
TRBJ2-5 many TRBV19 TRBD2 TGTGCCAGTAGTAATGGAGGGAGGGCCGGTGAGACCCAGTACTTC CASSNGGRAGETQYF
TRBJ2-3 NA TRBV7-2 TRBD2 TGTGCCAGCAGCCCCGGACTAGCGAGAGGATTAGATACGCAGTATTTT CASSPGLARGLDTQYF
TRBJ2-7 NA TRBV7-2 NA TGTGCCAGCAGCCTCAATACGGGGCACTTTACCCGGGACACTTACTACGAGCAGTACTTC CASSLNTGHFTRDTYYEQYF
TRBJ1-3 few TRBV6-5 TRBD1 TGTGCCAGCAGTCGGACAGGGCCGGGGGGAAACACCATATATTTT CASSRTGPGGNTIYF
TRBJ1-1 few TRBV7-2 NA TGTGCCAGCAGCTGGTTAGTTCGGGGCACTGAAGCTTTCTTT CASSWLVRGTEAFF